The 25 T cell receptor beta chains below come from one sample, sequenced in a study of early T cells in non-severe SARS-CoV-2 infection. A single record per CDR3 protein comes from TCRdb applying MiXCR to the 5' RACE reads. The sample lists about 47,000 distinct CDR3 sequences; 11% were seen once. The specimen was whole blood. The receptors stem from an adult who was a healthcare worker with PCR-confirmed SARS-CoV-2 infection or an uninfected control (not recorded which).

At least ten counts were recorded for this clonotype. This sequence joins TRBV11-3 and TRBJ2-5, with TRBD2 as a possible D gene (6 bases). Trimming removed 6 bases at V and 1 base at J, with 15 bases between. The CDR3 totals 15 residues. In germline, CDR1 is SGHNT, CDR2 YENEEA. CDR3 DNA sequence: TGTGCCAGCAGTCGTTCGGGACTCCCCCAAGAGACCCAGTACTTC. Amino acids: CASSRSGLPQETQYF.

This clonotype was detected many times. The rearrangement uses TRBV6-2 or TRBV6-3 and TRBJ2-2; the match to TRBD1 covers 10 bases. Losses at the gene ends were 1 base for V and 6 bases for J; bases not matched to a gene: 14. Germline lookup yields CDR1 MNHEY and CDR2 SVGEGT. CDR3 length equals 19 residues. CDR3 bases: TGTGCCAGCAGTTACTACCGGGACAGGGGAGTCGGGAAGGCCGGGGAGCTGTTTTTT. This codes for CASSYYRDRGVGKAGELFF.

This clonotype was counted a few times. This chain joins TRBV7-9 and TRBJ2-3; D unresolved. The V end was cut by 6 bases, the J end by 4 bases, with 20 bases between. CDR1 and CDR2 from the germline V gene are SEHNR and FQNEAQ (reference sequence). The length of the CDR3 is 16 residues. The CDR3 region has the DNA TGTGCCAGCAGTACGGAAAGAGCCCCAAGGGCAGATACGCAGTATTTT. Its translation: CASSTERAPRADTQYF.

This clonotype was recorded a few times. This rearrangement joins TRBV6-1 to TRBJ1-2, with D unresolved. The CDR3 is made up of 11 amino acids. The germline CDR1 and CDR2 sequences are MNHNS and SASEGT. V was cut by 6 bases and J by 6 bases, with 8 bases left in between. The CDR3 loop is CASSRQDGYTF. The CDR3 nucleotides read TGTGCCAGCAGCCGACAAGATGGCTACACCTTC.

At least ten counts were recorded for this clonotype. The V gene is TRBV6-1, the J gene TRBJ1-1, with no clear D. Germline V lookup: CDR1 MNHNS, CDR2 SASEGT. Trimming removed 6 bases from V and 4 bases from J, with 12 bases in between. This CDR3 contains 13 residues. The CDR3 spells CASRARPGTEAFF. The CDR3 DNA is TGTGCCAGCAGGGCCCGGCCGGGCACTGAAGCTTTCTTT.

This clonotype was seen repeatedly, ten times or more. The chain is built from TRBV29-1 and TRBJ1-1, with a possible D match to TRBD1 (5 bases). Trimming removed 6 bases at V and 4 bases at J, with 15 bases between. The CDR3 runs 13 residues. CDR1 SQVTM and CDR2 ANQGSEA come from the germline V gene. CDR3 region: CSVALGLGTEAFF. DNA for the CDR3: TGCAGCGTGGCTTTGGGACTGGGCACTGAAGCTTTCTTT.

Ten or more counts support this clonotype. The rearrangement uses TRBV5-1 and TRBJ1-2; D not certain. This CDR3 is built from 13 residues. From germline, CDR1 is SGHRS and CDR2 YFSETQ. Trimming left V 4 bases short and J 4 bases short, with 11 bases between. CDR3 loop: CASSNTVGYGYTF. The CDR3 nucleotides are TGCGCCAGCAGCAATACAGTCGGCTATGGCTACACCTTC.

This chain links TRBV6-2 or TRBV6-3 with TRBJ2-1; TRBD2 aligns across 9 bases. The germline V gene encodes CDR1 MNHEY and CDR2 SVGEGT. V was clipped by 5 bases and J by 5 bases; unmatched bases: 7. CDR3 length: 15 amino acids. This CDR3 reads CASSPGGRANNEQFF. As DNA, the CDR3 is TGTGCCAGCAGTCCGGGCGGGAGGGCCAACAATGAGCAGTTCTTC.

This clonotype was counted a few times. CDR3 in amino acids: CSPSRQDTQYF. CDR3 coding DNA: TGCAGCCCCTCCCGACAAGATACGCAGTATTTT. This rearrangement joins TRBV29-1 to TRBJ2-3; D unclear. CDR1 is SQVTM and CDR2 is ANQGSEA in the germline V gene. V was cut by 8 bases and J by 5 bases, with 11 bases left in between. This CDR3 is 11 amino acids long.

This clonotype was observed at least ten times. The chain combines TRBV6-5 with TRBJ2-7, with TRBD1 identical over 7 bases. Per the germline V gene, CDR1 is MNHEY and CDR2 is SVGAGI. CDR3 length equals 13 residues. J lost 7 bases, V lost 3 bases, and 6 bases had no gene match. CDR3 nucleotide sequence: TGTGCCAGCAGTTATGACAGGGTCAGGGAGCAGTACTTC. Encoded protein: CASSYDRVREQYF.

This clonotype has more than one count but fewer than ten. The chain combines TRBV30 with TRBJ2-3; D may be TRBD1 (5 bases). Trimming took off 1 base at V and 4 bases at J, with 12 bases between the two ends. The V gene's germline CDR1 is GTSNPN and CDR2 SVGIG (reference sequence). The CDR3 has 14 amino acids. Here the CDR3 reads CAWSGSGPSDTQYF. For the CDR3, the DNA is TGTGCCTGGAGTGGTTCAGGGCCGTCAGATACGCAGTATTTT.

Only a few counts were recorded for this clonotype. The chain joins TRBV28 to TRBJ2-7; TRBD2 is a possible D gene (6 bases). This CDR3 contains 15 residues. Looked up from germline, CDR1 is MDHEN and CDR2 is SYDVKM. V lost 0 bases, J lost 6 bases, and 15 bases lay in between. In nucleotides, the CDR3 is TGTGCCAGCAGTTTATGGGGACTCCCTCCTATCGAGCAGTACTTC. Its protein is CASSLWGLPPIEQYF.

The chain employs TRBV4-2 and TRBJ2-7; D unresolved. The CDR3 is made up of 15 amino acids. The V gene lost 0 bases and the J gene lost 2 bases, with 11 bases spanning the gap. Germline V gene sequence: CDR1 LGHNA, CDR2 YNFKEQ. CDR3 bases: TGTGCCAGCAGCCAAGAGCCAACTGGTCCCTACGAGCAGTACTTC. This sequence encodes CASSQEPTGPYEQYF.

This clonotype was recorded many times. The rearrangement uses TRBV2 and TRBJ1-2; TRBD1 is a possible D gene (6 bases). Trimming took 2 bases from V and 1 from J, leaving 17 bases between them. This CDR3 is 17 amino acids long. Per germline, CDR1 SNHLY and CDR2 FYNNEI. CDR3 sequence: CASSERGIGVVNYGYTF. CDR3 DNA: TGTGCCAGCAGTGAAAGGGGGATTGGGGTGGTTAACTATGGCTACACCTTC.

V is TRBV20-1 and J is TRBJ2-7; 15 nucleotides line up with TRBD2. The CDR3 loop spans 15 amino acids. CDR1 is DFQATT and CDR2 is SNEGSKA in the germline V gene (reference sequence). V lost 6 bases, J lost 7 bases, and 10 bases stayed unmatched. The CDR3 region is CSASGLAGGEEEQYF. DNA of the CDR3: TGCAGTGCCTCCGGACTAGCGGGGGGGGAGGAGGAGCAGTACTTC.

The rearrangement uses TRBV7-2 and TRBJ2-3, with D perhaps TRBD2 (5 bases). Trimming took 2 bases from V and 6 from J, leaving 12 bases between them. Germline loops: CDR1 SGHTA, CDR2 FQGNSA. The length of the CDR3 is 14 residues. In DNA form, the CDR3 reads TGTGCCAGCAGCTTATCAAGAACGGGGGATACGCAGTATTTT. Amino acid sequence: CASSLSRTGDTQYF.

This clonotype was detected many times. The rearrangement links TRBV27 to TRBJ2-1; TRBD2 is a possible D gene (6 bases). V lost 0 bases, J lost 4 bases, and 19 bases lay in between. Looked up from germline, CDR1 is MNHEY and CDR2 is SMNVEV (reference sequence). The CDR3 has 18 amino acids. The CDR3 nucleotides read TGTGCCAGCAGTTTATCGATACTCCGGGGGTCCCTTTACAATGAGCAGTTCTTC. Protein sequence: CASSLSILRGSLYNEQFF.

Many counts were recorded for this clonotype. J is TRBJ1-1 and V is TRBV21-1; the listed D gene, TRBD1, was not tested against the DNA. TRBV21-1 is described as a pseudogene. This CDR3 contains 12 residues. The DNA of the CDR3 is TGTGCCAGCAGAACCGGGACAGGTGAAGCTTTCTTT. Its protein is CASRTGTGEAFF.

The chain is built from TRBV6-2 or TRBV6-3 and TRBJ2-1; D not resolved. CDR3 length equals 12 residues. In germline, CDR1 is MNHEY, CDR2 SVGEGT. Trimming left V 6 bases short and J 8 bases short, with 11 bases between. As DNA, the CDR3 is TGTGCCAGCAGGGACGACACAGATGAGCAGTTCTTC. Translating it yields CASRDDTDEQFF.

This clonotype was counted a single time. The genes are TRBV6-2 or TRBV6-3 and TRBJ2-7; D perhaps matches TRBD1 (6 bases). Trimming stripped 0 bases from V and 0 bases from J, with 15 bases between. The CDR3 has 17 residues. Germline V gene lookup returns CDR1 MNHEY and CDR2 SVGEGT. The CDR3 DNA follows: TGTGCCAGCAGTTACTCTCCGGGACATCGGAACTCCTACGAGCAGTACTTC. Translated, it gives CASSYSPGHRNSYEQYF.

This clonotype was found many times. The rearrangement links TRBV14 to TRBJ2-3, with a weak D call TRBD2 (6 bases). Germline CDR1 SGHDN, CDR2 FVKESK. The CDR3 has 15 amino acids. Trimming removed 4 bases at V and 3 bases at J, with 14 bases between. CDR3 sequence (DNA): TGTGCCAGCAGCCTGGCCGGGAGCTGGACAGATACGCAGTATTTT. Translation gives CASSLAGSWTDTQYF.

There are many counts of this clonotype. The rearrangement uses TRBV7-2 and TRBJ1-3; D is possibly TRBD1 (6 bases). The CDR3 consists of 15 residues. Germline-derived CDR1 and CDR2 are SGHTA and FQGNSA. The germline V and J ends were trimmed by 5 bases and 0 bases, with 11 bases remaining between them. CDR3 bases: TGTGCCAGCAGCCTCCAGGGGCCCTCTGGAAACACCATATATTTT. Amino acids: CASSLQGPSGNTIYF.

Ten or more counts support this clonotype. The chain links TRBV28 to TRBJ2-7; D is perhaps TRBD1 (8 bases). Germline CDR1 MDHEN, CDR2 SYDVKM. V was shortened by 7 bases and J by 4 bases, with 17 bases between the two germline ends. This CDR3 spans 14 amino acids. The DNA for the CDR3 is TGTGCCAGCACAGGGGGGGACAGGACGTACGAGCAGTACTTC. As protein: CASTGGDRTYEQYF.

At least ten counts were recorded for this clonotype. The chain combines TRBV28 with TRBJ1-5, with 7 nucleotides matching TRBD1. There are 14 residues in the CDR3. V was pared by 3 bases and J by 8 bases, with 7 bases of the junction left unmatched. Germline CDR1 reads MDHEN; CDR2 reads SYDVKM. CDR3 DNA sequence: TGTGCCAGCAGTTTTAGGGGGCCAACCGAGCCCCAGCATTTT. Residues: CASSFRGPTEPQHF.

This clonotype has ten or more counts. Sequence at one end of the junction differs from germline and may be a read error. As DNA, the CDR3 is TGTGCCAGCAGCTTATCCAGTGATGGCGGGGCGTCTTTC. Translated: CASSLSSDGGASF. The chain links TRBV7-3 to TRBJ2-6; D may be TRBD2 (6 bases). The CDR3 totals 13 residues. Germline V CDR1 and CDR2: SGHTA, FQGTGA. The whole variable domain, filled in from reference TRBV7-3 and TRBJ2-6, reads GAGVSQTPSNKVTEKGKYVELRCDPISGHTALYWYRQSLGQGPEFLIYFQGTGAADDSGLPNDRFFAVRPEGSVSTLKIQRTERGDSAVYLCASSLSSDGGASFGAGSRLTVL.